This T cell receptor beta chain was sequenced for a study of early stage breast cancer tumors. In the study overall: The ER+/PR+/HER2- tumors included eight ductal and a few lobular carcinomas. Study conclusions and caveats: Tumor and normal breast were distinguished via blood comparison in about 90% of the 16 patients. Tumors had about 2.5-fold higher T cell density and higher clonality than adjacent normal breast tissue.

Produced via immunoSEQ multiplex PCR; TCRdb's table is partial and in-frame only. Among about 48,000 clones listed, approximately 83% were seen once. A remark on this clone: Its antigen is still unknown.

The CDR3 loop spans 16 amino acids. Germline values: CDR1 SGHAT, CDR2 FQNNGV. Trimming took 4 bases from V and 1 from J, leaving 14 bases between them. The rearrangement joins TRBV11-2 to TRBJ2-4; D is possibly TRBD1 (6 bases). Sequencing was done on a sample of blood. This receptor was identified in a person in their fifties with breast cancer. The chain's CDR3 is CASSSRGFGAKNIQYF. CDR3 nucleotide sequence: TGTGCCAGCAGCTCCAGGGGTTTCGGGGCCAAAAACATTCAGTACTTC. Full variable domain (outside the CDR3, taken from reference TRBV11-2 and TRBJ2-4): EAGVAQSPRYKIIEKRQSVAFWCNPISGHATLYWYQQILGQGPKLLIQFQNNGVVDDSQLPKDRFSAERLKGVDSTLKIQPAKLEDSAVYLCASSSRGFGAKNIQYFGAGTRLSVL.